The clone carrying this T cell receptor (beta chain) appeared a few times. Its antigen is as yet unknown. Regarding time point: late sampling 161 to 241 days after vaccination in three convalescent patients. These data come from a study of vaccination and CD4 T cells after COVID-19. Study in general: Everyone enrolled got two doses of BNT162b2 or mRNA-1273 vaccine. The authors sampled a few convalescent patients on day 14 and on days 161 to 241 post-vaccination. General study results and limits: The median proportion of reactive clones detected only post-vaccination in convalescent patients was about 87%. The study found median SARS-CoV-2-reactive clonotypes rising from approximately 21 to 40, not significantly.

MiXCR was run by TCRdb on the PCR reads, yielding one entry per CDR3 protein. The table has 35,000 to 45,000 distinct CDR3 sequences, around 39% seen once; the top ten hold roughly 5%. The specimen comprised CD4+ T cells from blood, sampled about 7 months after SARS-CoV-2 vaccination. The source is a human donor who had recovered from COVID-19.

CDR3 residues: CATSDVRDRDTGELFF. CDR3 nucleotide sequence: TGTGCCACCAGTGACGTCCGGGACAGGGACACCGGGGAGCTGTTTTTT. This chain connects TRBV24-1 to TRBJ2-2; 9 bases are shared with TRBD1. V trimming: 4 bases; J trimming: 3 bases; junction bases outside the gene matches: 5. From germline, CDR1 is KGHDR and CDR2 SFDVKD. This CDR3 contains 16 residues.